This T cell receptor (beta chain) was recorded in a study of vaccination and CD4 T cells after COVID-19. As for the study in general: Of the convalescent patients, who were SARS-CoV-2 positive by nasal swab PCR, several had mild and one severe disease.

Regarding this clonotype: Its matching antigen is unknown.

The study sequenced cultured CD4+ T cell DNA using the Oncomine TCR Beta short-read assay. TCRdb passed the PCR reads through MiXCR, listing each CDR3 protein once. The sample holds 10,000 to 15,000 distinct CDR3 sequences, around 74% seen once. As for treatment: approximately 9-day PBMC culture with coronavirus spike peptide pools or control peptides (ViraFEST assay). Input material: CD4+ T cells from blood, cultured in vitro. The sequence was collected from a human donor who had recovered from COVID-19.

CDR3 loop: CASSYDEMEGVNYGYTF. The CDR3 DNA follows: TGTGCCAGCAGTTACGACGAGATGGAGGGAGTTAACTATGGCTACACCTTC. V and J are TRBV6-5 and TRBJ1-2; no clear D gene. There are 17 residues in the CDR3. V lost 2 bases and J 1 base, leaving 17 bases between the germline ends. Germline CDR1 reads MNHEY; CDR2 reads SVGAGI.